Below are 16 T cell receptor beta chains sequenced from a single sample in a study of T cells after yellow fever vaccination. Using its own MiXCR run on the 5' RACE reads, TCRdb lists one record per CDR3 protein. The sample carries approximately 330,000 distinct CDR3 sequences, roughly an eighth recorded once. The sample consisted of CD4+ T cells sorted from PBMCs, taken 15 days after the yellow fever booster vaccination. These receptors all stem from a man in his late teens or twenties who received the YFV17D yellow fever vaccine.

There are a few counts of this clonotype. The V gene is TRBV5-1, the J gene TRBJ1-6; 7 positions match TRBD1. This CDR3 is 15 amino acids long. Germline trimming cut 0 bases from V and 10 bases from J; bases unmatched to any gene: 7. Germline-derived CDR1 and CDR2 are SGHRS and YFSETQ. CDR3: CASSLVSGGRSPLHF. CDR3 DNA sequence: TGCGCCAGCAGCTTGGTATCAGGGGGTCGGTCACCCCTCCACTTT.

This sequence joins TRBV4-1 and TRBJ1-5; no firm D call. V was pared by 2 bases and J by 4 bases, with 6 bases between. There are 13 residues in the CDR3. Germline-derived CDR1 and CDR2 are MGHRA and YSYEKL. This CDR3 is CASSQSENQPQHF. The CDR3 DNA is TGCGCCAGCAGCCAATCTGAGAATCAGCCCCAGCATTTT.

J is TRBJ2-1 and V is TRBV18; 11 bases align to TRBD1. Per the germline V gene, CDR1 is KGHSH and CDR2 is LQKENI. Losses at the gene ends were 3 bases for V and 6 bases for J; bases not matched to a gene: 10. The CDR3 runs 17 residues. CDR3 residues: CASSPPSGQGAANEQFF. The CDR3 coding sequence is TGTGCCAGCTCACCTCCGAGTGGACAGGGGGCGGCCAATGAGCAGTTCTTC.

This clonotype was seen a handful of times. The chain is built from TRBV12-3 or TRBV12-4 and TRBJ2-3; D unresolved. V was shortened by 6 bases and J by 5 bases, with 6 bases between the two germline ends. CDR3 length equals 11 residues. Here the CDR3 DNA reads TGTGCCAGCAGGGAAAGAGATACGCAGTATTTT. Translated: CASRERDTQYF.

The CDR3 reads CASSGTGKGWGYTF. DNA of the CDR3: TGTGCCAGCAGTGGAACAGGGAAAGGATGGGGCTACACCTTC. The chain has TRBV12-3 or TRBV12-4 and TRBJ1-2, with D possibly being TRBD1 (6 bases). V was cut by 5 bases and J by 8 bases, with 18 bases left in between. The CDR3 totals 14 residues.

The chain links TRBV4-1 to TRBJ1-5, with TRBD1 as a possible D gene (6 bases). Trimming stripped 2 bases from V and 4 bases from J, with 15 bases between. Germline lookup yields CDR1 MGHRA and CDR2 YSYEKL. This CDR3 spans 16 amino acids. The CDR3 region has the DNA TGCGCCAGCAGCCAACGGGGAGGGGGAACAAATCAGCCCCAGCATTTT. Its translation is CASSQRGGGTNQPQHF.

The V call is TRBV12-3 or TRBV12-4, the J call TRBJ1-5; TRBD1 aligns across 8 bases. The V gene end was trimmed by 6 bases and the J gene end by 7 bases; junction bases not matched to a gene: 5. The CDR3 spans 13 residues. CDR3 in DNA: TGTGCCAGCAGGGGGGACAGGCAACAGCCCCAGCATTTT. As protein: CASRGDRQQPQHF.

This clonotype was recorded at least ten times. The V call is TRBV12-3 or TRBV12-4, the J call TRBJ1-5; 8 positions agree with TRBD1. Trimming at V came to 6 bases and at J to 7 bases, leaving 8 bases not matched to a gene. CDR3 size: 14 residues. For the CDR3, the DNA is TGTGCCAGCAGGATTGGGACAGGCCAACAGCCCCAGCATTTT. Its translation: CASRIGTGQQPQHF.

J is TRBJ1-5 and V is TRBV12-3 or TRBV12-4; D perhaps matches TRBD1 (5 bases). Trimming removed 3 bases at V and 9 bases at J, with 18 bases between. The CDR3 totals 15 residues. The CDR3 region has the DNA TGTGCCAGCAGTTTCAGGGCGACAGTCCGCGGGCCCCAGCATTTT. It encodes CASSFRATVRGPQHF.

This clonotype has ten or more counts. The chain recombines TRBV4-3 with TRBJ1-6, with D perhaps TRBD1 (5 bases). V was clipped by 2 bases and J by 8 bases, with 19 bases between them. This CDR3 contains 17 residues. CDR1 LGHNA and CDR2 YSLEER come from the germline V gene. This CDR3 reads CASSQTWRGQEDSPLHF. In nucleotides, the CDR3 is TGCGCCAGCAGCCAAACCTGGAGGGGTCAGGAGGATTCACCCCTCCACTTT.

A few counts support this clonotype. The V and J genes are TRBV20-1 and TRBJ1-5; D unresolved. With 0 bases removed from V and 11 bases from J, the gap between germline ends came to 20 bases. Looked up from germline, CDR1 is DFQATT and CDR2 is SNEGSKA (reference sequence). The CDR3 sequence is 15 residues long. The chain's CDR3 is CSARERIGVDSAQHF. The CDR3 DNA sequence: TGCAGTGCTAGAGAACGTATTGGGGTTGATTCAGCCCAGCATTTT.

There are many counts of this clonotype. V is TRBV20-1 and J is TRBJ2-1; either TRBD1 or TRBD2 may fit D (6 bases each). V was pared by 6 bases and J by 0 bases, with 21 bases between. Germline-derived CDR1 and CDR2 are DFQATT and SNEGSKA (reference sequence). This CDR3 contains 17 residues. The CDR3 is CSAPPPGAKSSYNEQFF. The DNA for the CDR3 is TGCAGTGCGCCACCCCCGGGGGCGAAGAGCTCCTACAATGAGCAGTTCTTC.

This chain joins TRBV10-3 and TRBJ1-6; D is perhaps TRBD1 (5 bases). Germline V gene sequence: CDR1 ENHRY, CDR2 SYGVKD. V lost 1 base to trimming and J lost 8 bases, with 12 bases between them. This CDR3 has 15 residues. As DNA, the CDR3 is TGTGCCATCAGTGAGTTAGGCCAGGGTCATTCACCCCTCCACTTT. It is translated as CAISELGQGHSPLHF.

This clonotype was found many times. The genes are TRBV4-3 and TRBJ2-4, with a tentative D call TRBD2 (5 bases). Germline CDR1 reads LGHNA; CDR2 reads YSLEER. CDR3 length: 14 residues. The V gene lost 0 bases and the J gene lost 7 bases, with 10 bases spanning the gap. The CDR3 DNA sequence: TGCGCCAGCAGCCAAGAGCGAGGGTACAACATTCAGTACTTC. This translates into CASSQERGYNIQYF.

This chain joins TRBV20-1 and TRBJ2-1; 7 bases match TRBD1. Germline-derived CDR1 and CDR2 are DFQATT and SNEGSKA (reference sequence). V dropped 5 bases and J dropped 12; count of bases not matched to a gene: 16. This CDR3 contains 14 residues. CDR3 sequence: CSAEHPGQYIGQFF. CDR3 nucleotides: TGCAGTGCTGAACACCCGGGACAGTATATCGGGCAGTTCTTC.

This clonotype was seen a few times. The chain combines TRBV5-1 with TRBJ2-2, with D perhaps matching TRBD1 (6 bases). CDR1 SGHRS and CDR2 YFSETQ come from the germline V gene. This CDR3 contains 16 residues. V lost 3 bases, J lost 2 bases, and 14 bases lay in between. The CDR3: CASSSSGTPNTGELFF. For the CDR3, the DNA is TGCGCCAGCAGCTCATCCGGGACACCTAACACCGGGGAGCTGTTTTTT.